This T cell receptor beta chain came from a study of blood T cells in healthy people across ages. CDR3 size: 15 residues. With 5 bases clipped from V and 3 bases from J, the junction kept 12 bases outside the gene matches. Germline assignment: CDR1 DFQATT and CDR2 SNEGSKA (reference sequence). A second about 6 to 12 cycle PCR used barcoded and J-beta primers. Each CDR3 protein is one row after TCRdb ran MiXCR on the 5' RACE reads. The sample includes roughly 680,000 distinct CDR3 sequences, roughly 49% of them seen just once. Material for sequencing was blood. The J gene is TRBJ2-5, the V gene TRBV20-1; 7 bases agree with TRBD1. The sequence was obtained from a woman between 55 and 75 years old in good health. The CDR3 bases are TGCAGTGCTGGCTCCGGAACAGGGGTGAAAGAGACCCAGTACTTC. Translation gives CSAGSGTGVKETQYF.